This is a list of T cell receptor beta chains from one sample in a study of tumor T cells in aggressive B-cell lymphoma. Libraries were prepared by immunoSEQ multiplex PCR; TCRdb keeps only in-frame clonotypes and omits some of them. Here the sample spans more than 2,500 clones, roughly 92% being singletons. Sample: tumor tissue. Receptor source: an adult with diffuse large B cell lymphoma. Each CDR3 is given with its conserved first and last residue.

V gene	CDR3 protein
TRBV6-1	CASSEYWLGLMNTEAFF
TRBV21-1	CASRPLIATHTHNSPLHF
TRBV7-9	CASSTSSGGPSSYEQYF
TRBV7-6	CASSLQELTDTQYF
TRBV9	CASSAGGSTGYYEKLFF
TRBV5-1	CASSLTTSGGAVPDTQYF
TRBV27	CASRRTGSYNEQFF
TRBV6-5	CASSYTGTVNDEQYF
TRBV7-9	CASSRTGPTYEQYF
TRBV28	CASRPVAGGRPYEQYF
TRBV9	CASSVDAGGQETQYF
TRBV6-5	CASNQGNTQYF
TRBV6-5	CASSLLRADTQYF
TRBV6-6	CASSYTGNEQFF
TRBV5-8	CASSLDHRATGELFF
TRBV7-2	CASSLAETYEQYF
TRBV9	CASSASGGNQPQHF
TRBV6-1	CASGDRENSPLHF
TRBV11-2	CASSSRQVLSGNTIYF
TRBV5-1	CASGTSATNEKLFF
TRBV12-2	CASPSAAEAFF
TRBV29-1	CSVKDRYYEQYF
TRBV11-3	CASSLESRDTQYF
TRBV29-1	CSVGALLPSDEQYF
TRBV7-2	CASSLDITREQFF
TRBV7-9	CASSLLAASYEQYF
TRBV18	CASSQSSRGSSSYNEQFF
TRBV6-5	CASSSISGLYYEQYF
TRBV5-8	CASSSSRDRVDIQYF
TRBV7-9	CASSFPLYTGELFF
TRBV28	CASSSLTGGKSSYEQYF
TRBV7-2	CASSLEQGREKLFF
TRBV9	CASSLGEGYGNTIYF
TRBV20-1	CSLRGPEAFF
TRBV25-1	CASSEELGGGEAFF
TRBV7-8	CASSLVGAVFSSYEQYF
TRBV6-1	CASSLRYGTEAFF
TRBV30	CAWSVTGTKAFF
TRBV28	CTSSFRGGGNQPQHF
TRBV28	CASSPSGSPYEQYF
TRBV7-9	CASSLVVLENTEAFF
TRBV18	CASSPGADTQYF
TRBV29-1	CSVAYRPSDEQYF
TRBV27	CASSSLAGSETQYF
TRBV4-1	CASSQARLAGGTDTQYF
TRBV6-5	CASSRRRGTEAFF